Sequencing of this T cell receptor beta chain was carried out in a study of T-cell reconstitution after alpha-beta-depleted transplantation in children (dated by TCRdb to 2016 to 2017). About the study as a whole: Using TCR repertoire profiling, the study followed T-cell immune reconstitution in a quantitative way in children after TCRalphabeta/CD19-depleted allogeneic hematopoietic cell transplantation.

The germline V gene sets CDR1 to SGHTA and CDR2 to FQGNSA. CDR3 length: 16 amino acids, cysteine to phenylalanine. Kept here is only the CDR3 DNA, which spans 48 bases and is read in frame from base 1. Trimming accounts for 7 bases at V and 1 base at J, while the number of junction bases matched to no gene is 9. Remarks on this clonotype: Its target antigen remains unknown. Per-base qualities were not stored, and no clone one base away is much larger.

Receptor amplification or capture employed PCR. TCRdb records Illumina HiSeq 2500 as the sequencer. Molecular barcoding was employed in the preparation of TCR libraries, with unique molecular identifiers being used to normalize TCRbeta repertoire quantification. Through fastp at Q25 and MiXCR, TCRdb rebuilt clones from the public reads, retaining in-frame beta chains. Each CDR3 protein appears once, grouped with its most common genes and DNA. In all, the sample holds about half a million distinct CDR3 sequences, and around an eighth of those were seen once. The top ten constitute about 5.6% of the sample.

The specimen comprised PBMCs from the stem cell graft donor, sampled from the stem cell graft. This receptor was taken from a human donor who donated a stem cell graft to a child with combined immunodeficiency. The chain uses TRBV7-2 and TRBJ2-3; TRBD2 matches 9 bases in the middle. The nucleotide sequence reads TGTGCCAGCACTGCATCCCGGACTAGCGGCACAGATACGCAGTATTTT. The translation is CASTASRTSGTDTQYF.